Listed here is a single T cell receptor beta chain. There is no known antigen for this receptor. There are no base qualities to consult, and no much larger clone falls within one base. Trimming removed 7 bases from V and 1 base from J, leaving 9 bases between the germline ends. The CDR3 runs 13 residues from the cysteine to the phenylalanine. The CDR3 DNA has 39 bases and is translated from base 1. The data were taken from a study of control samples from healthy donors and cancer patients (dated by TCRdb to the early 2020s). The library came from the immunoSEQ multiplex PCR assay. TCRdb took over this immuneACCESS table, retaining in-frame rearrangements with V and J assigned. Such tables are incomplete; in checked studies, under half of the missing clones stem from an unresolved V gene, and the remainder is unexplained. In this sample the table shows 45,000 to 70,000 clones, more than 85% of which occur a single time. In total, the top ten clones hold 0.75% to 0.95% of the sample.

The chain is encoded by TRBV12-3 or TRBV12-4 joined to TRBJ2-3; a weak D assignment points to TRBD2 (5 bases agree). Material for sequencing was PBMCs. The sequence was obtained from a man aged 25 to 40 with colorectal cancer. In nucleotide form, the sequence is TGTGCCAGCACACTCGGGGGCACAGATACGCAGTATTTT. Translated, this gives CASTLGGTDTQYF.